This T cell receptor (beta chain) came from a study of shared clonotypes between healthy human individuals. V gave up 4 bases and J gave up 5 bases, with 8 bases separating them. CDR3 length: 13 amino acids. From germline, CDR1 is SEHNR and CDR2 FQNEAQ (reference sequence). Naive-designated CD8 cells lacked CD45RO, were positively enriched for CCR7, and omitted terminally differentiated effector memory CD45RA+ cells. Clones were sequenced by immunoSEQ multiplex PCR, and TCRdb holds only the in-frame ones, with some missing. This sample has some 630,000 clones, with 95% to 96% found just once. Sequencing input: naive CD8+ T cells sorted from blood. The rearrangement joins TRBV7-9 to TRBJ2-2; D remains unclear. The source is a woman younger than 45 in good health. Written as DNA, the CDR3 is TGTGCCAGCAGCTATACAGTGACCGGGGAGCTGTTTTTT. The encoded protein is CASSYTVTGELFF.